The source of this T cell receptor (beta chain) is a study of cytomegalovirus exposure and HLA in healthy donors. CDR3 length: 18 residues. Per germline, CDR1 MGHDK and CDR2 SYGVNS. Unmatched junction bases numbered 17, after V lost 5 bases and J lost 4 bases. Overall study results and limits: The study labeled under 200 TCR beta chains cytomegalovirus-associated. Later analysis found that TCR beta chains associated with HLA were more clonally expanded than other, equally common chains. In a later analysis, TCR beta V- and J-gene trimming was associated with a missense DCLRE1C variant.

PCR used 60 Vbeta primers and 13 Jbeta primers. Sequencing used immunoSEQ multiplex PCR; TCRdb keeps in-frame clones, though not all of them. The table shows some 100,000 clones, with just under 70% occurring only once. Note on this clone: Its matching antigen is unknown.

This chain connects TRBV25-1 to TRBJ2-3; 8 bases match TRBD2. The sample was PBMCs. This sequence originates from a woman aged 70-85 years in good health and CMV-seropositive. CDR3 region: CASSTSMRGAIRADTQYF. The CDR3 DNA reads TGTGCCAGCAGTACCTCTATGCGGGGGGCCATCAGGGCAGATACGCAGTATTTT.